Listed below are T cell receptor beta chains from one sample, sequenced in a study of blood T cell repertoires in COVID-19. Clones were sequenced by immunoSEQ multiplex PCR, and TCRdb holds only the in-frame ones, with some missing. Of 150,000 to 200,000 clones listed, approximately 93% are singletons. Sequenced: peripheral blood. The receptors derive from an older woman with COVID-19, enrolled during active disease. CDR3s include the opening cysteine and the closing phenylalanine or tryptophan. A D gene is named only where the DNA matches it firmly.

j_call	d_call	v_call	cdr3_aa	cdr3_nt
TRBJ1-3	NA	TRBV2	CASSEQASSGNTIYF	TGTGCCAGCAGTGAACAGGCGTCCTCTGGAAACACCATATATTTT
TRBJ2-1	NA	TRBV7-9	CASSLLLGRIAYNEQFF	TGTGCCAGCAGCTTGTTATTGGGGCGGATTGCCTACAATGAGCAGTTCTTC
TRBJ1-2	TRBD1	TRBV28	CASSSDRYGYTF	TGTGCCAGCAGTTCGGACAGGTATGGCTACACCTTC
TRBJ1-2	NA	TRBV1	CTSSPRDRGYGYTF	TGCACCAGCAGCCCCCGGGACAGGGGTTATGGCTACACCTTC
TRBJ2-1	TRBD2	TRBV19	CASSIELAGAYNEQFF	TGTGCCAGTAGTATAGAACTAGCGGGGGCCTACAATGAGCAGTTCTTC
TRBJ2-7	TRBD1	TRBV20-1	CSASTGVEQYF	TGCAGTGCTAGTACAGGGGTCGAGCAGTACTTC
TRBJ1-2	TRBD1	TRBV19	CASSIGQGALGYTF	TGTGCCAGTAGTATAGGACAGGGGGCCTTAGGCTACACCTTC
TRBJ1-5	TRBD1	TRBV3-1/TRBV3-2	CASSPGQGAPGNQPQHF	TGTGCCAGCAGCCCTGGACAGGGGGCGCCTGGCAATCAGCCCCAGCATTTT
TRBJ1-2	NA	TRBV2	CASSEVGANYGYTF	TGTGCCAGCAGTGAAGTCGGAGCTAACTATGGCTACACCTTC
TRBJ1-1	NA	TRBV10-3	CAISEDRGSQAFF	TGTGCCATCAGTGAAGACCGAGGATCCCAGGCTTTCTTT
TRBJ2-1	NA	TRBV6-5	CASMADYNEQFF	TGTGCCAGCATGGCAGACTACAATGAGCAGTTCTTC